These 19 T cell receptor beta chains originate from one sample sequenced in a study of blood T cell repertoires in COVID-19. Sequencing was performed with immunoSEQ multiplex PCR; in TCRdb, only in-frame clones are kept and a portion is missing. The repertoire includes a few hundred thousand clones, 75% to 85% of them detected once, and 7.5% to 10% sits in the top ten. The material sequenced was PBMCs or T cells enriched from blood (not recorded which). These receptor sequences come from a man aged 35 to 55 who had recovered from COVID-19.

The CDR3 loop is CASSAYTGQSSYEQYF. Written as DNA, the CDR3 is TGTGCCAGCAGCGCTTACACGGGACAGAGCTCCTACGAGCAGTACTTC. The chain uses TRBV9 and TRBJ2-7; 7 nucleotides agree with TRBD1. Germline V CDR1 and CDR2: SGDLS, YYNGEE. Trimming removed 3 bases from V and 0 bases from J; junction bases left unmatched: 9. The CDR3 length is 16 residues. The full variable domain, its missing parts supplied by reference TRBV9 and TRBJ2-7, is DSGVTQTPKHLITATGQRVTLRCSPRSGDLSVYWYQQSLDQGLQFLIQYYNGEERAKGNILERFSAQQFPDLHSELNLSSLELGDSALYFCASSAYTGQSSYEQYFGPGTRLTVT.

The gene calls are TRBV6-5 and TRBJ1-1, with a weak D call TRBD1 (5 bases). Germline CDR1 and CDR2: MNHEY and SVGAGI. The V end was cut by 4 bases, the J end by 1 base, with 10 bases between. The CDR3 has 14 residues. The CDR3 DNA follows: TGTGCCAGCAGTTCCCCGGGGGAGAACACTGAAGCTTTCTTT. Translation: CASSSPGENTEAFF.

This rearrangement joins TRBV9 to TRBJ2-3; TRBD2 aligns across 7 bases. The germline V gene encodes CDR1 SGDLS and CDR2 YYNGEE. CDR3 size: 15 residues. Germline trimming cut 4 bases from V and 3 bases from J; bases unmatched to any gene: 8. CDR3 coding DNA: TGTGCCAGCAGCCGTTGGGGGGGAAGAACAGATACGCAGTATTTT. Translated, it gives CASSRWGGRTDTQYF.

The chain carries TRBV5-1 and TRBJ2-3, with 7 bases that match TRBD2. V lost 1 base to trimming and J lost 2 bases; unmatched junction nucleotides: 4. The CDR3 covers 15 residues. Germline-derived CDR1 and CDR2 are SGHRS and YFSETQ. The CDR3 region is CASSLRRGNTDTQYF. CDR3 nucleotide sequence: TGCGCCAGCAGCTTGCGGCGGGGGAACACAGATACGCAGTATTTT.

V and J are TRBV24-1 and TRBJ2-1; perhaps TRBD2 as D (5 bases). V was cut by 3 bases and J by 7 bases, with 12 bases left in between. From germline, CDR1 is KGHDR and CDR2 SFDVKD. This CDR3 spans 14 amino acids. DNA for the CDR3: TGTGCCACCAGTGATCCTCCACTAGTAAATGAGCAGTTCTTC. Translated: CATSDPPLVNEQFF.

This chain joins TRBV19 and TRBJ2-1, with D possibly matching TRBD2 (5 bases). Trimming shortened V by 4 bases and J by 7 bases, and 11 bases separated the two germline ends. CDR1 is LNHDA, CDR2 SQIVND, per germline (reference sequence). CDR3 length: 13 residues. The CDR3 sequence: CASSNSGSNEQFF. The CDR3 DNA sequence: TGTGCCAGTAGTAACTCGGGGTCGAATGAGCAGTTCTTC.

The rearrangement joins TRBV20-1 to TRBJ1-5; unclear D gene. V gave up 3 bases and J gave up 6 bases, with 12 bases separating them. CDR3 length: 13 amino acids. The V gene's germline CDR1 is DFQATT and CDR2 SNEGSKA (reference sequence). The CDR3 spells CSASMAEGQPQHF. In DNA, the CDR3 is TGCAGTGCTAGTATGGCAGAGGGTCAGCCCCAGCATTTT.

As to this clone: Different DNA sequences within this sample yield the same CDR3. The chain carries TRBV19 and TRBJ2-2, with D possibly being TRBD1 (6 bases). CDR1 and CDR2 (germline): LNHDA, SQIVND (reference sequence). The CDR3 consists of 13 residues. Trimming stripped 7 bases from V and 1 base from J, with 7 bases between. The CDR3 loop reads CASTGQNTGELFF. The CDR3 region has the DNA TGTGCCAGTACGGGACAGAACACCGGGGAGCTGTTTTTT.

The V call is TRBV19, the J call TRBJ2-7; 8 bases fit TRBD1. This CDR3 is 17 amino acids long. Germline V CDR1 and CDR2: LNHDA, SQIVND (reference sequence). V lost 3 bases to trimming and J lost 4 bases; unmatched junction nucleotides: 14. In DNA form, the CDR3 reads TGTGCCAGTAGTATCCCCTCTCCGGACAGGGTAACTTACGAGCAGTACTTC. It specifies CASSIPSPDRVTYEQYF.

The DNA for the CDR3 is TGTGCCAGCAGTGACCGGGGGGCAGAAAGGGACGAGCAGTACTTC. Amino acids: CASSDRGAERDEQYF. The genes are TRBV6-1 and TRBJ2-7; D possibly corresponds to TRBD2 (7 bases). Germline V gene sequence: CDR1 MNHNS, CDR2 SASEGT. This CDR3 is built from 15 residues. The V end was cut by 3 bases, the J end by 5 bases, with 17 bases between.

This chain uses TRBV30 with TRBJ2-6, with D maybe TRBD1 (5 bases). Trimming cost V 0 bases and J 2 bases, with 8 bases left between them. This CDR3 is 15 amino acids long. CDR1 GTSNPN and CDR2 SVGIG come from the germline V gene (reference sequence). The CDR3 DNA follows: TGTGCCTGGAGTGTAGGGGTTGCTGGGGCCAACGTCCTGACTTTC. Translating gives CAWSVGVAGANVLTF.

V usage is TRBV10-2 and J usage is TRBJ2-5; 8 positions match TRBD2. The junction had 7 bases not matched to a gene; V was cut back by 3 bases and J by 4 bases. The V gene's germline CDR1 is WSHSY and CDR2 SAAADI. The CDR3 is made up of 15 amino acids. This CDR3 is CASSEPSGGTETQYF. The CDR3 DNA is TGCGCCAGCAGTGAACCAAGCGGGGGAACAGAGACCCAGTACTTC.

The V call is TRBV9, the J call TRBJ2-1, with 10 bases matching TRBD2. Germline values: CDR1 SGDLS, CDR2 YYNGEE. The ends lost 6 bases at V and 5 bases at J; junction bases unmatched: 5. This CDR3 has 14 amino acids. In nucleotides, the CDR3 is TGTGCCAGCACCCGTACTAGCGGGAACAATGAGCAGTTCTTC. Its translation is CASTRTSGNNEQFF.

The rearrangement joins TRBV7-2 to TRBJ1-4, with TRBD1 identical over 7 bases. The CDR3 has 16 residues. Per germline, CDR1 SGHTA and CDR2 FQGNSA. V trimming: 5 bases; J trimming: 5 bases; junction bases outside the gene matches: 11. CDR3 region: CASSLEYTRGNEKLFF. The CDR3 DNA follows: TGTGCCAGCAGCCTCGAATACACCAGGGGGAATGAAAAACTGTTTTTT. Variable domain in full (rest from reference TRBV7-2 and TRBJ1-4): GAGVSQSPSNKVTEKGKDVELRCDPISGHTALYWYRQSLGQGLEFLIYFQGNSAPDKSGLPSDRFSAERTGGSVSTLTIQRTQQEDSAVYLCASSLEYTRGNEKLFFGSGTQLSVL.

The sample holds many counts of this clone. CDR3 sequence reads: CASRPSSSSYNEQFF. CDR3 DNA: TGTGCCAGCAGGCCATCTAGCTCCTCCTACAATGAGCAGTTCTTC. The gene calls are TRBV7-9 and TRBJ2-1; possibly TRBD2 for D (5 bases). Germline assignment: CDR1 SEHNR and CDR2 FQNEAQ (reference sequence). Trimming cost V 6 bases and J 0 bases, with 12 bases left between them. There are 15 residues in the CDR3.

Here the CDR3 DNA reads TGTGCCAGCAGGCACCCCGGGACAGGGAACTATGGCTACACCTTC. It translates to CASRHPGTGNYGYTF. The rearrangement uses TRBV11-2 and TRBJ1-2; TRBD1 matches at 9 bases. CDR1 is SGHAT, CDR2 FQNNGV, per germline. The trim removed 6 bases at V and 2 bases at J, leaving 7 bases unmatched. The length of the CDR3 is 15 residues.

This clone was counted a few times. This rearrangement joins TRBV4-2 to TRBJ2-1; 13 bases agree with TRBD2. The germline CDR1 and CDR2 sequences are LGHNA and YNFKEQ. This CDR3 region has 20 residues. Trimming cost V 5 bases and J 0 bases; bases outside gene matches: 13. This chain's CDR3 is CASSARLAGGLSSSYNEQFF. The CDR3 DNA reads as TGTGCCAGCAGCGCCAGACTAGCGGGGGGCTTATCAAGCTCCTACAATGAGCAGTTCTTC.

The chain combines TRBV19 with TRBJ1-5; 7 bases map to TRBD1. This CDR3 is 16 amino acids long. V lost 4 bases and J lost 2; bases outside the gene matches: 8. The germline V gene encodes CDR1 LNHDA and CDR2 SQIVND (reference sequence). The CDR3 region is CASSNYPDRGNQPQHF. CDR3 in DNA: TGTGCCAGTAGTAACTATCCAGACAGGGGCAATCAGCCCCAGCATTTT.

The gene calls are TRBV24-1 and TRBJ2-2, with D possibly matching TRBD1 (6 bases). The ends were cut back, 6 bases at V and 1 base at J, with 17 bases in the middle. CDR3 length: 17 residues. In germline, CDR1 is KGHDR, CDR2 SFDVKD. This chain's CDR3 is CATSRNPGTLNTGELFF. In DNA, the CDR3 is TGTGCCACCAGTCGGAACCCCGGGACACTGAACACCGGGGAGCTGTTTTTT.